A selection of T cell receptor beta chains follows, all from one sample in a study of blood T cell repertoires in COVID-19. Sequencing used immunoSEQ multiplex PCR; TCRdb keeps in-frame clones, though not all of them. The sample contains a few hundred thousand clones, about 87% of which appear only once. Sequencing input: peripheral blood. These TCRs come from a man in his 60s who had recovered from COVID-19. Both conserved end residues are part of each CDR3. Each record gives: clone size, J gene, D gene, V gene, CDR3 protein, CDR3 DNA. D genes are given only for firm matches. For some rows the clone size is stated as once, few or many, or as a class when expanded; others skip it.

-,TRBJ2-2,-,TRBV5-4,CASSPPQGIGELFF,TGTGCCAGCAGCCCCCCCCAGGGTATCGGGGAGCTGTTTTTT
-,TRBJ1-1,TRBD1,TRBV7-2,CASSLGPPGQGTNTEAFF,TGTGCCAGCAGCTTAGGCCCCCCGGGACAGGGGACGAACACTGAAGCTTTCTTT
-,TRBJ2-3,TRBD2,TRBV5-1,CASSSGLAGGLPSTDTQYF,TGCGCCAGCAGCTCCGGACTAGCGGGAGGGTTACCTAGCACAGATACGCAGTATTTT
-,TRBJ1-5,TRBD1,TRBV7-2,CASSLRGQGVGSNQPQHF,TGTGCCAGCAGCTTACGGGGACAGGGGGTTGGCAGCAATCAGCCCCAGCATTTT
-,TRBJ2-7,-,TRBV24-1,CATVAGQILYEQYF,TGTGCCACCGTTGCGGGCCAGATTTTGTACGAGCAGTACTTC
-,TRBJ1-6,-,TRBV7-9,CASSLHRQGNSPLHF,TGTGCCAGCAGCTTACATCGGCAGGGAAATTCACCCCTCCACTTT
-,TRBJ1-1,-,TRBV12-5,CASGLADSKAFF,TGTGCTAGTGGTTTGGCGGACAGTAAAGCTTTCTTT
-,TRBJ2-7,TRBD1,TRBV6-5,CASIIGQGGSYEQYF,TGTGCCAGCATTATTGGACAGGGAGGCTCCTACGAGCAGTACTTC
-,TRBJ2-7,-,TRBV13,CASSLPGARAEQYF,TGTGCCAGCAGCTTACCAGGGGCTCGGGCCGAGCAGTACTTC
-,TRBJ1-5,-,TRBV5-6,CASSLSLEFNQPQHF,TGTGCCAGCAGCTTGTCCTTAGAGTTCAATCAGCCCCAGCATTTT
-,TRBJ2-5,-,TRBV3-1/TRBV3-2,CAAAYGGETQYF,TGTGCCGCTGCCTATGGGGGGGAGACCCAGTACTTC
once,TRBJ1-6,-,TRBV9,CASSVGSTNSPLHF,TGTGCCAGCAGCGTAGGTAGCACTAATTCACCCCTCCACTTT
once,TRBJ1-5,-,TRBV4-1,CASSQEGSGRGNQPQHF,TGCGCCAGCAGCCAAGAAGGTTCGGGGAGAGGCAATCAGCCCCAGCATTTT
-,TRBJ1-1,-,TRBV28,CASSPAGSYTEAFF,TGTGCCAGCAGCCCCGCAGGGTCCTACACTGAAGCTTTCTTT
-,TRBJ2-7,TRBD2,TRBV19,CASSTLSGTRETYEQYF,TGTGCCAGTAGTACCTTGTCCGGGACTAGGGAGACCTACGAGCAGTACTTC
-,TRBJ1-1,TRBD1,TRBV9,CASSVGGTGGLGAFF,TGTGCCAGCAGCGTAGGGGGGACAGGAGGTCTTGGAGCTTTCTTT
-,TRBJ2-3,TRBD2,TRBV19,CAGARGGRTDTQYF,TGTGCCGGCGCCCGCGGGGGGCGCACAGATACGCAGTATTTT
-,TRBJ1-2,TRBD1,TRBV5-1,CASSSGQGPYGYTF,TGCGCCAGCAGCTCCGGACAGGGCCCTTATGGCTACACCTTC
few,TRBJ1-1,-,TRBV6-5,CASRQGHTEAFF,TGTGCCAGCAGACAGGGCCACACTGAAGCTTTCTTT
-,TRBJ2-7,TRBD1,TRBV5-4,CASSSSGTALLPSKYF,TGTGCCAGCAGCTCATCCGGGACAGCCCTTTTACCGAGCAAGTACTTC
-,TRBJ1-5,-,TRBV25-1,CASSGGGLNQPQHF,TGTGCCAGCAGCGGGGGGGGTCTCAATCAGCCCCAGCATTTT
-,TRBJ1-5,-,TRBV12-3/TRBV12-4,CASSFSGNQPQHF,TGTGCCAGCAGTTTTTCTGGCAATCAGCCCCAGCATTTT
-,TRBJ2-3,-,TRBV7-2,CASSVPSDTQYF,TGTGCCAGCAGCGTTCCCTCAGATACGCAGTATTTT